These 2 T cell receptor beta chains originate from one sample sequenced in a study of T cell changes during pregnancy in multiple sclerosis. Repertoires were generated with immunoSEQ multiplex PCR, while TCRdb's copy carries only in-frame clones and drops some. The table includes tens of thousands of clones, around 94% detected once. The sequencing here drew on peripheral blood, taken in the third trimester of pregnancy. The receptors come from a female donor with multiple sclerosis, enrolled in a pregnancy study.

In DNA form, the CDR3 reads TGTGCCAGCAGCTTAGGGGTGGTAGCGGGCGGAACAGATACGCAGTATTTT. Encoded protein: CASSLGVVAGGTDTQYF. The chain is built from TRBV7-6 and TRBJ2-3, with TRBD2 matching 7 bases. The CDR3 runs 17 residues. Unmatched junction bases numbered 10, after V lost 1 base and J lost 3 bases. Germline V lookup: CDR1 SGHVS, CDR2 FNYEAQ.

As DNA, the CDR3 is TGTGCCTCCCGGGACTACCCCGATACGCAGTATTTT. It specifies CASRDYPDTQYF. The V and J genes are TRBV10-3 and TRBJ2-3, with 7 bases that match TRBD2. This CDR3 has 12 amino acids. Germline CDR1 reads ENHRY; CDR2 reads SYGVKD. With 11 bases clipped from V and 6 bases from J, the junction kept 8 bases outside the gene matches.